This T cell receptor beta chain derives from a study of T-cell reconstitution after alpha-beta-depleted transplantation in children. Findings and caveats of the study: One year after transplant, T-cell counts and diversity came mostly from newly produced T cells. Roughly two months post-transplant, alpha-beta T cells reportedly originated from several hundred graft clones that had expanded. Surviving thymic progenitors and recipient T cells were the source of high TCRbeta diversity at day 60 in some patients.

On this clonotype: Its antigen is unidentified.

The authors prepared the TCRbeta library with unique molecular identifiers. MiXCR was run by TCRdb on the PCR reads, yielding one entry per CDR3 protein. The sample lists hundreds of thousands of distinct CDR3 sequences, about an eighth occurring once. CDR3 length equals 20 residues. The V gene's germline CDR1 is MNHEY and CDR2 SVGEGT. V trimming: 2 bases; J trimming: 3 bases; junction bases outside the gene matches: 10. The receptor was isolated from a male patient between 5 and 17 years old who had a stem cell transplant for acute myeloid leukemia, so the T cells may come from the graft donor. Material: PBMCs, mostly from graft donor cells, obtained 360 days after TCRalphabeta/CD19-depleted stem cell transplant. V gene TRBV6-2 or TRBV6-3 combines with J gene TRBJ2-2; TRBD2 matches at 15 bases. For the CDR3, the DNA is TGTGCCAGCAGTTACGCCCCGGGACTAGCGGGAGGCGGCGACACCGGGGAGCTGTTTTTT. It codes for CASSYAPGLAGGGDTGELFF.